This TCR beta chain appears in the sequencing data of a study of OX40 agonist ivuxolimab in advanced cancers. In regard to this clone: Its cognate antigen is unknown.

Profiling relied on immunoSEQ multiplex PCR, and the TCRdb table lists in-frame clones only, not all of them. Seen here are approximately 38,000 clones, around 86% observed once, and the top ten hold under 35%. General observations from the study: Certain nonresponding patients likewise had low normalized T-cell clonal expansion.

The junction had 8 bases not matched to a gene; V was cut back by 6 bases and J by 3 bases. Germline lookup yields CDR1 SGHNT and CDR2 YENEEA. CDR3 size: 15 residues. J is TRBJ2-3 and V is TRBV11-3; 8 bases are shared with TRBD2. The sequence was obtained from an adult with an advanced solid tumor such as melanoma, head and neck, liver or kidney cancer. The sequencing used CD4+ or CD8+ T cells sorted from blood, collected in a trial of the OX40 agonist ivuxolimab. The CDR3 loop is CASSVSGSSTDTQYF. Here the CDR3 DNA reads TGTGCCAGCAGTGTGAGCGGGAGTTCTACAGATACGCAGTATTTT.